This T cell receptor (beta chain) was documented in a study of T cell responses to AZD1222 COVID-19 vaccine. Study findings and constraints: Every sample of the repertoires postdated the peak T cell response. Females outnumbered males among donors, who were mostly white British; clonal diversity was possibly underestimated. Baseline seropositives among AZD1222 recipients totaled only five or six.

The CDR3 runs 14 residues. Looked up from germline, CDR1 is SGDLS and CDR2 is YYNGEE. Trimming stripped 0 bases from V and 1 base from J, with 7 bases between. Sequencing used immunoSEQ multiplex PCR; TCRdb keeps in-frame clones, though not all of them. The sample shows fewer than 85,000 clones, 88% of them seen only once. As to this clone: What it binds is not known.

This chain connects TRBV9 to TRBJ1-1; D is undetermined. Sample: peripheral blood, taken on day 0 of AZD1222 vaccination. The origin of this receptor is an adult in good health. The CDR3 region has the DNA TGTGCCAGCAGCGTAGGTGGGCAGAACACTGAAGCTTTCTTT. Encoded protein: CASSVGGQNTEAFF.